This record covers a single T cell receptor (beta chain). Its antigen is undetermined. CDR1 and CDR2 from the germline V gene are MNHNS and SASEGT. CDR3 length equals 15 residues. V lost 4 bases and J lost 1; bases outside the gene matches: 6. Profiled with immunoSEQ multiplex PCR; TCRdb holds only in-frame clones, not every one. The table shows 35,000 to 45,000 clones, with nearly 95% occurring only once. The source of the sample is a study of graft-versus-host responses after intestinal transplantation. About the study: Uniformly, recipients were administered anti-thymocyte globulin induction with subsequent tacrolimus and steroids for around three years.

Study results and limitations: Some patients had graft-donor T cell macrochimerism, and their allografts showed high graft-versus-host to host-versus-graft clonal ratios. The study associated peak circulating GvH clone levels with early post-transplant HvG declines.

The V call is TRBV6-1, the J call TRBJ1-1, with TRBD1 matching 7 bases. The sample here was unstimulated CD8+ T cells sorted from spleen or lymph node cells, taken before transplant. This TCR was recovered from a human donor who was the organ donor for an intestinal transplant. The CDR3 loop reads CASSGWDRTNTEAFF. In nucleotides, the CDR3 is TGTGCCAGCAGTGGGTGGGACAGAACGAACACTGAAGCTTTCTTT.